The present T cell receptor (beta chain) was sequenced within a study of T-cell reconstitution after alpha-beta-depleted transplantation in children. General study points: When one year had passed after transplant, most T-cell counts and diversity came from newly produced T cells. TCRbeta diversity was high at day 60 in some patients (a result of surviving recipient T cells and thymic progenitors). Alpha-beta T cells about two months after transplant reportedly derived from several hundred expanded graft clones.

TCRbeta library construction was performed incorporating unique molecular identifiers. TCRdb itself ran the PCR reads through MiXCR, one entry per CDR3 protein. Of under 250,000 distinct CDR3 sequences in the sample, 20% to 30% were seen once. CDR1 is LGHDT, CDR2 YNNKEL, per germline (reference sequence). Trimming cost V 0 bases and J 8 bases; bases outside gene matches: 13. The CDR3 has 17 residues. This clonotype came up a few times. Its specificity is unknown. The sequences come from PBMCs, mostly from graft donor cells, collected 360 days after TCRalphabeta/CD19-depleted stem cell transplant. The sequence derives from a female patient younger than 10 who had a stem cell transplant for congenital amegakaryocytic thrombocytopenia, so the T cells may come from the graft donor. The chain uses TRBV3-1 and TRBJ2-1; the match to TRBD2 covers 7 bases. CDR3 in amino acids: CASSQEPVGGPLDEQFF. CDR3 coding DNA: TGTGCCAGCAGCCAAGAACCTGTGGGAGGGCCTCTGGATGAGCAGTTCTTC.